This T cell receptor (beta chain) was recovered during a study of shared clonotypes between healthy human individuals. Broader study findings: Investigators collected only blood, and repertoires in tissues likely differ.

CDR3 size: 13 residues. With 8 bases removed from V and 1 base from J, the gap between germline ends came to 12 bases. CDR1 is LNHNV and CDR2 is YYDKDF in the germline V gene (reference sequence). Naive CD8 cells, CD45RO-negative and positively selected for CCR7, excluded terminally differentiated effector memory CD45RA+ cells. Regarding this clone: Antigen specificity is unknown.

Several immunoSEQ 96-well plates shared each subset's DNA, each plate a replicate. Here immunoSEQ multiplex PCR was the method, and the copy in TCRdb shows in-frame clones only, minus some. The data hold 1.5 million to 2.5 million clones, with just under 95% observed a single time. The V and J genes are TRBV15 and TRBJ2-7, with D perhaps TRBD1 (5 bases). Material for sequencing was naive CD8+ T cells sorted from blood. The origin of this receptor is a man between 18 and 29 years old in good health. This CDR3 is CATALQGSYEQYF. CDR3 bases: TGTGCCACCGCCCTTCAGGGTTCCTACGAGCAGTACTTC.